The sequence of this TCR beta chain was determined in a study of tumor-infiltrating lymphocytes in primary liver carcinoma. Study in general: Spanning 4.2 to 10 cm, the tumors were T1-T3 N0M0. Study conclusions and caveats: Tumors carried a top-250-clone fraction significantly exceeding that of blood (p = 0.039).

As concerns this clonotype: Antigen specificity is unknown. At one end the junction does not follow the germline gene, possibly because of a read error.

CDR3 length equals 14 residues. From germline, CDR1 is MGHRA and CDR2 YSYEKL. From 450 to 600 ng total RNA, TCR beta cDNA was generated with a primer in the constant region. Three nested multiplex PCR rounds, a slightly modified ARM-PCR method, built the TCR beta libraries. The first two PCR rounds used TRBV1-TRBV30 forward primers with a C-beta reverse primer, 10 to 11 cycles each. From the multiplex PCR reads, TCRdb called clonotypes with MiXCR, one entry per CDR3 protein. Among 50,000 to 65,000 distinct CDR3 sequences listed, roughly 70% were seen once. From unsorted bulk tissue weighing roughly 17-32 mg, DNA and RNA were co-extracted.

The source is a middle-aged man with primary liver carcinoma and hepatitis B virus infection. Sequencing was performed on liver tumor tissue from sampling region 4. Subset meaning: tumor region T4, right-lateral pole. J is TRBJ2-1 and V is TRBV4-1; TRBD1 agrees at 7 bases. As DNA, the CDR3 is TGCGCCAGCAGCCAAGACGAAGGGGGCAATGAGCAGTTCTTT. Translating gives CASSQDEGGNEQFF.